These T cell receptor beta chains were read from a single sample in a study of technical replicates of blood from several donors. The method was immunoSEQ multiplex PCR; TCRdb's version includes in-frame clones alone and lacks a portion of them. This sample has about 80,000 clones, with almost 98% found just once. Sample: T cells isolated from PBMCs. These receptor sequences come from a human donor in good health. Each CDR3 is given with its conserved first and last residue. A D gene is named only where the DNA matches it firmly. A clone size is listed for some rows: how often the clone was seen (once, few, many), or a class if it is expanded.

d_gene: NA; v_gene: TRBV2; abundance: NA; j_gene: TRBJ1-2; CDR3aa: CASSVNRDHGYTF; CDR3nt: TGTGCCAGCAGTGTGAACAGGGACCATGGCTACACCTTC
d_gene: TRBD1; v_gene: TRBV29-1; abundance: NA; j_gene: TRBJ2-5; CDR3aa: CSVTYGQGGQETQYF; CDR3nt: TGCAGCGTTACGTACGGACAGGGCGGTCAAGAGACCCAGTACTTC
d_gene: NA; v_gene: TRBV18; abundance: NA; j_gene: TRBJ2-7; CDR3aa: CASSPPRGGETYEQYF; CDR3nt: TGTGCCAGCTCACCACCTAGAGGGGGGGAAACCTACGAGCAGTACTTC
d_gene: NA; v_gene: TRBV4-1; abundance: NA; j_gene: TRBJ2-5; CDR3aa: CASSQGPVYQETQYF; CDR3nt: TGCGCCAGCAGCCAAGGTCCCGTGTACCAAGAGACCCAGTACTTC
d_gene: TRBD1; v_gene: TRBV2; abundance: NA; j_gene: TRBJ2-7; CDR3aa: CASSETGDHEQYF; CDR3nt: TGTGCCAGCAGTGAAACAGGGGACCACGAGCAGTACTTC
d_gene: TRBD1; v_gene: TRBV28; abundance: NA; j_gene: TRBJ2-1; CDR3aa: CASSLRQTGGFF; CDR3nt: TGTGCCAGCAGTTTAAGGCAAACAGGGGGGTTCTTC
d_gene: NA; v_gene: TRBV29-1; abundance: NA; j_gene: TRBJ1-4; CDR3aa: CSVEDTGGKLFF; CDR3nt: TGCAGCGTTGAAGATACGGGGGGAAAACTGTTTTTT
d_gene: NA; v_gene: TRBV7-6; abundance: NA; j_gene: TRBJ2-3; CDR3aa: CASSRGGRSGDTQYF; CDR3nt: TGTGCCAGCAGCCGTGGCGGACGCTCGGGGGATACGCAGTATTTT
d_gene: TRBD1; v_gene: TRBV27; abundance: NA; j_gene: TRBJ1-2; CDR3aa: CASSLLGPGQGAHGYTF; CDR3nt: TGTGCCAGCAGTTTACTAGGACCTGGACAGGGAGCTCATGGCTACACCTTC
d_gene: NA; v_gene: TRBV10-3; abundance: NA; j_gene: TRBJ2-7; CDR3aa: CAISEPPVAEQYF; CDR3nt: TGTGCCATCAGTGAGCCCCCGGTAGCCGAGCAGTACTTC
d_gene: TRBD1; v_gene: TRBV6-5; abundance: NA; j_gene: TRBJ1-1; CDR3aa: CASSGTGGLAFF; CDR3nt: TGTGCCAGCAGTGGGACAGGGGGCTTAGCTTTCTTT
d_gene: NA; v_gene: TRBV5-1; abundance: NA; j_gene: TRBJ1-1; CDR3aa: CASRKTPDPNPGIRAFF; CDR3nt: TGCGCCAGCAGGAAAACTCCGGACCCCAACCCGGGGATTAGAGCTTTCTTT
d_gene: NA; v_gene: TRBV1; abundance: NA; j_gene: TRBJ2-1; CDR3aa: CTSSQERGRGFLAGPYNEQFF; CDR3nt: TGCACCAGCAGCCAAGAGAGAGGTCGGGGGTTTCTAGCGGGACCGTACAATGAGCAGTTCTTC
d_gene: TRBD1; v_gene: TRBV12-5; abundance: NA; j_gene: TRBJ1-2; CDR3aa: CASGLVLGRTGVNYGYTF; CDR3nt: TGTGCTAGTGGTTTGGTACTGGGGCGGACAGGGGTTAACTATGGCTACACCTTC
d_gene: NA; v_gene: TRBV5-4; abundance: NA; j_gene: TRBJ2-3; CDR3aa: CASEFGGLSTDTQYF; CDR3nt: TGTGCCAGCGAATTCGGGGGGCTCAGCACAGATACGCAGTATTTT
d_gene: TRBD2; v_gene: TRBV7-6; abundance: NA; j_gene: TRBJ2-5; CDR3aa: CASSLGSSGQETQYF; CDR3nt: TGTGCCAGCAGCTTAGGATCTAGCGGACAAGAGACCCAGTACTTC
d_gene: NA; v_gene: TRBV28; abundance: NA; j_gene: TRBJ1-3; CDR3aa: CATEADSGNTIYF; CDR3nt: TGTGCCACTGAAGCCGACTCTGGAAACACCATATATTTT
d_gene: TRBD1; v_gene: TRBV27; abundance: NA; j_gene: TRBJ2-7; CDR3aa: CASSFTGTGGYEQYF; CDR3nt: TGTGCCAGCAGTTTTACCGGGACAGGGGGGTACGAGCAGTACTTC
d_gene: NA; v_gene: TRBV11-3; abundance: NA; j_gene: TRBJ2-7; CDR3aa: CASSSTREQYF; CDR3nt: TGTGCCAGCAGCTCTACTCGGGAGCAGTACTTC
d_gene: NA; v_gene: TRBV9; abundance: NA; j_gene: TRBJ1-1; CDR3aa: CASSTGNTEAFF; CDR3nt: TGTGCCAGCAGCACAGGCAACACTGAAGCTTTCTTT
d_gene: TRBD1; v_gene: TRBV11-3; abundance: NA; j_gene: TRBJ2-7; CDR3aa: CASSGQAVFEEQYF; CDR3nt: TGTGCCAGCAGCGGACAGGCTGTATTTGAAGAGCAGTACTTC
d_gene: NA; v_gene: TRBV5-1; abundance: NA; j_gene: TRBJ1-4; CDR3aa: CASSYVNPNEKLFF; CDR3nt: TGCGCCAGCAGCTATGTAAATCCTAATGAAAAACTGTTTTTT
d_gene: TRBD1; v_gene: TRBV7-9; abundance: NA; j_gene: TRBJ2-1; CDR3aa: CASSLDRGASDEQFF; CDR3nt: TGTGCCAGCAGCTTAGACAGGGGCGCTTCGGATGAGCAGTTCTTC
d_gene: TRBD1; v_gene: TRBV5-1; abundance: NA; j_gene: TRBJ1-5; CDR3aa: CASSLGTGTEQPQHF; CDR3nt: TGCGCCAGCAGCTTGGGGACAGGGACGGAGCAGCCCCAGCATTTT
d_gene: NA; v_gene: TRBV27; abundance: once; j_gene: TRBJ2-7; CDR3aa: CASSLDRPPYEQYF; CDR3nt: TGTGCCAGCAGTTTAGACAGGCCCCCCTACGAGCAGTACTTC
d_gene: NA; v_gene: TRBV27; abundance: NA; j_gene: TRBJ2-3; CDR3aa: CASSLSQGDTQYF; CDR3nt: TGTGCCAGCAGTTTATCTCAGGGGGATACGCAGTATTTT
d_gene: NA; v_gene: TRBV28; abundance: NA; j_gene: TRBJ1-1; CDR3aa: CASSSPVTRLPFF; CDR3nt: TGTGCCAGCAGTTCCCCAGTGACGAGGTTACCTTTCTTT
d_gene: NA; v_gene: TRBV7-6; abundance: NA; j_gene: TRBJ1-3; CDR3aa: CASSSDTGNTIYF; CDR3nt: TGTGCCAGCAGCTCCGACACTGGAAACACCATATATTTT
d_gene: NA; v_gene: TRBV4-1; abundance: NA; j_gene: TRBJ2-2; CDR3aa: CASRRLAANTGELFF; CDR3nt: TGCGCCAGCAGAAGACTGGCCGCGAACACCGGGGAGCTGTTTTTT
d_gene: NA; v_gene: TRBV5-1; abundance: once; j_gene: TRBJ2-5; CDR3aa: CASSLGGVQETQYF; CDR3nt: TGCGCCAGCAGCTTGGGGGGGGTCCAAGAGACCCAGTACTTC
d_gene: TRBD1; v_gene: TRBV28; abundance: NA; j_gene: TRBJ1-4; CDR3aa: CASRDRSNEKLFF; CDR3nt: TGTGCCAGCAGGGACAGGTCTAATGAAAAACTGTTTTTT
d_gene: NA; v_gene: TRBV5-6; abundance: few; j_gene: TRBJ1-2; CDR3aa: CASSLESLGSTHVNGYTF; CDR3nt: TGTGCCAGCAGCTTGGAGTCTCTGGGCAGCACACACGTTAATGGCTACACCTTC
d_gene: NA; v_gene: TRBV19; abundance: once; j_gene: TRBJ2-7; CDR3aa: CASSTGDNSYEQYF; CDR3nt: TGTGCCAGTAGTACAGGGGACAACTCCTACGAGCAGTACTTC
d_gene: TRBD1; v_gene: TRBV5-5; abundance: NA; j_gene: TRBJ2-5; CDR3aa: CASSPGTGGLETQYF; CDR3nt: TGTGCCAGCAGCCCCGGGACAGGGGGCTTGGAGACCCAGTACTTC
d_gene: TRBD1; v_gene: TRBV6-5; abundance: NA; j_gene: TRBJ1-1; CDR3aa: CASRQGQAYTEAFF; CDR3nt: TGTGCCAGCAGACAGGGACAGGCCTACACTGAAGCTTTCTTT
d_gene: TRBD2; v_gene: TRBV15; abundance: NA; j_gene: TRBJ2-7; CDR3aa: CATSSEMAASGYYEQYF; CDR3nt: TGTGCCACCAGCAGTGAGATGGCGGCTAGCGGTTACTACGAGCAGTACTTC
d_gene: TRBD1; v_gene: TRBV6-6; abundance: NA; j_gene: TRBJ2-7; CDR3aa: CASSSGTAGNPYEQYF; CDR3nt: TGTGCCAGCAGTTCCGGGACAGCCGGCAACCCCTACGAGCAGTACTTC
d_gene: NA; v_gene: TRBV7-8; abundance: few; j_gene: TRBJ1-1; CDR3aa: CASSLDSEAFF; CDR3nt: TGTGCCAGCAGCTTGGACAGTGAAGCTTTCTTT
d_gene: TRBD1; v_gene: TRBV5-1; abundance: once; j_gene: TRBJ2-7; CDR3aa: CASSLATGVWGEQYF; CDR3nt: TGCGCCAGCAGCTTGGCTACAGGGGTTTGGGGGGAGCAGTACTTC
d_gene: TRBD2; v_gene: TRBV15; abundance: NA; j_gene: TRBJ2-1; CDR3aa: CATSLTSGRNEQFF; CDR3nt: TGTGCCACCAGCTTGACTAGCGGGAGAAATGAGCAGTTCTTC
d_gene: TRBD1; v_gene: TRBV27; abundance: NA; j_gene: TRBJ2-7; CDR3aa: CASSSDRVGTYEQYF; CDR3nt: TGTGCCAGCAGTTCGGACAGGGTAGGCACTTACGAGCAGTACTTC
d_gene: TRBD2; v_gene: TRBV28; abundance: once; j_gene: TRBJ2-3; CDR3aa: CATKRGAIGDTQYF; CDR3nt: TGTGCCACAAAGCGGGGGGCGATAGGAGATACGCAGTATTTT
d_gene: NA; v_gene: TRBV23-1; abundance: NA; j_gene: TRBJ1-2; CDR3aa: CASSQSVPGLFGIGGYTF; CDR3nt: TGCGCCAGCAGTCAATCGGTCCCAGGGCTATTCGGTATTGGTGGCTACACCTTC
d_gene: NA; v_gene: TRBV9; abundance: NA; j_gene: TRBJ1-1; CDR3aa: CASSVGGPGNTEAFF; CDR3nt: TGTGCCAGCAGCGTAGGAGGGCCCGGGAACACTGAAGCTTTCTTT
d_gene: NA; v_gene: TRBV6-1; abundance: NA; j_gene: TRBJ1-5; CDR3aa: CASSRDSNQPQHF; CDR3nt: TGTGCCAGCAGTAGAGATAGCAATCAGCCCCAGCATTTT
d_gene: TRBD1; v_gene: TRBV2; abundance: NA; j_gene: TRBJ2-7; CDR3aa: CASSEALRTGEIYEQYF; CDR3nt: TGTGCCAGCAGTGAAGCGCTAAGGACAGGGGAGATCTACGAGCAGTACTTC
d_gene: TRBD1; v_gene: TRBV7-2; abundance: NA; j_gene: TRBJ1-1; CDR3aa: CASSLGGTGALAFF; CDR3nt: TGTGCCAGCAGCTTGGGGGGGACAGGGGCGTTAGCTTTCTTT
d_gene: NA; v_gene: TRBV29-1; abundance: NA; j_gene: TRBJ2-1; CDR3aa: CSVDSGLDEQFF; CDR3nt: TGCAGCGTTGATTCAGGGTTGGATGAGCAGTTCTTC
d_gene: TRBD1; v_gene: TRBV11-2; abundance: few; j_gene: TRBJ1-5; CDR3aa: CASSRGQLSNQPQHF; CDR3nt: TGTGCCAGCAGCCGGGGACAGCTGAGCAATCAGCCCCAGCATTTT
d_gene: NA; v_gene: TRBV5-6; abundance: NA; j_gene: TRBJ2-1; CDR3aa: CASSRGAYNEQFF; CDR3nt: TGTGCCAGCAGCCGGGGGGCATACAATGAGCAGTTCTTC
d_gene: NA; v_gene: TRBV4-1; abundance: NA; j_gene: TRBJ2-3; CDR3aa: CASSQQLAKSTDTQYF; CDR3nt: TGCGCCAGCAGCCAACAACTAGCAAAGAGCACAGATACGCAGTATTTT
d_gene: TRBD2; v_gene: TRBV7-6; abundance: NA; j_gene: TRBJ2-7; CDR3aa: CASSPLAGGSYEQYF; CDR3nt: TGTGCCAGCAGCCCTCTAGCGGGGGGATCCTACGAGCAGTACTTC
d_gene: NA; v_gene: TRBV27; abundance: NA; j_gene: TRBJ1-2; CDR3aa: CASSLRSEGTGYGYTF; CDR3nt: TGTGCCAGCAGTTTACGGTCGGAGGGGACGGGCTATGGCTACACCTTC
d_gene: NA; v_gene: TRBV15; abundance: NA; j_gene: TRBJ1-5; CDR3aa: CATSREEDGKPQHF; CDR3nt: TGTGCCACCAGCAGAGAGGAGGATGGGAAGCCCCAGCATTTT